This TCR beta chain was sequenced in a study of T-cell reconstitution after alpha-beta-depleted transplantation in children. For TCRbeta, the library was prepared with unique molecular identifiers. MiXCR, applied by TCRdb to the PCR reads, yields one record per CDR3 protein. The sample shows 600,000 to 700,000 distinct CDR3 sequences, 16% of them seen only once. Losses at the gene ends were 6 bases for V and 5 bases for J; bases not matched to a gene: 7. Germline values: CDR1 SGHRS, CDR2 YFSETQ. The CDR3 has 14 residues. The source material was PBMCs from the stem cell graft donor, sampled from the stem cell graft. J is TRBJ2-1 and V is TRBV5-1; the match to TRBD1 covers 8 bases. This sequence originates from a human donor who donated a stem cell graft to a child with acute myeloid leukemia. The CDR3 is CASTAGTGHNEQFF. In DNA, the CDR3 is TGCGCCAGCACGGCAGGGACAGGCCACAATGAGCAGTTCTTC.